This T cell receptor (beta chain) came from a study of somatic mutations in cytotoxic T cells in rheumatoid arthritis (dated by TCRdb to the late 2010s). For the wider study: Peripheral blood (just under 31 ml EDTA) was collected from patients immediately after diagnosis and before any treatment began. TCRB deep sequencing was performed for roughly 69 rheumatoid arthritis patients and around 20 healthy controls. Whether expanded CD8+ T-cell clones in untreated, newly diagnosed rheumatoid arthritis carry somatic mutations was the study question, and clonality was characterized with TCRB deep sequencing. A FACSAria II or Sony SH800 was used to flow-sort some V beta antibody-stained T-cell populations at nearly 100% purity, and TCRB sequencing was also done on sorted V beta1+ cells. Patients and controls did not essentially differ in median age, which was nearly identical between the groups. Here is what the overall study found, with its caveats: The slight underrepresentation of TRBV07 in patients was not corrected for multiple comparisons. Viral specificity could not be ruled out by absence from virus-specific databases, and the antigen targets of the expanded CD8+ clones remained unknown. Several identical CD8+ TCRB sequences were found in both blood and synovial fluid, and in 8 of 65 patients the largest CD8+ clone exceeded 20% of CD8+ cells. An increase of CD8+ clonality with age was seen in patients (Spearman r of about 0.45) but not in healthy controls. Rheumatoid arthritis patients and age-matched healthy controls did not significantly differ in CD8+ T-cell clonality.

As regards this clone: Its antigen has not been determined. No base-level quality is on record; no much larger clone is a single base apart.

Including cysteine and phenylalanine, the CDR3 has 14 amino acids. Only CDR3 DNA remains: 42 bases, in frame from the first base. V is pared back by 3 bases and J by 2 bases, with 8 bases lying between the germline termini. CDR1 and CDR2, per the germline V gene (reference sequence), are LNHDA and SQIVND. Positive magnetic bead selection on an AutoMACS was used to isolate CD4+ and CD8+ cells, with flow cytometry used to check purity. Clonal expansions were first screened by flow cytometry with a TCR V beta antibody panel, then characterized by TCRB deep sequencing of sorted CD8+ fractions. Peripheral blood mononuclear cells were isolated by Ficoll-Paque PLUS density gradient separation. DNA from CD4-enriched, CD8-enriched or PBMC samples was extracted using Nucleospin Tissue or Tissue XS kits and then quantified on a Qubit 2.0 fluorometer. Genomic DNA underwent TCRB CDR3 sequencing using the immunoSEQ assay. The source study handled its data this way. When patient CD8+ clones exceeding 1% were checked against published virus-specific TCRB sequences, only a few matched. Nothing other than productive TCRB rearrangements was included in the analyses. A clone was defined by a unique TCRB CDR3 sequence, and clonality was computed as a productive clonality index based on Shannon entropy. The template counts of each clone relative to the total templates per sample were used to calculate repertoire overlap between two samples. V-gene usage measured by flow cytometry correlated with TCRB sequencing V-gene usage, with a Spearman r of about 0.61. The clones in this table, taken by TCRdb from immuneACCESS, are in-frame only. Not every clone is retained; where verified, under half of the shortfall comes from an unresolved V gene, and the cause of the rest is unknown. V and J calls and clone size are as listed in that table; D and trimming were resolved from the DNA. In this sample the table shows under 25,000 clones, 75% to 90% of which occur a single time. The ten top clones hold roughly 6.9% of the sample.

The sequenced material came from CD8+ T cells sorted from blood. The receptor was isolated from a woman aged 40 to 55 with rheumatoid arthritis. The V and J segments used are TRBV19 and TRBJ1-3, and possibly TRBD1, on 5 matching bases. The DNA reads as follows: TGTGCCAGTAGTATTCCGGGGGCTGGAAACACCATATATTTT. This codes for CASSIPGAGNTIYF.